This T cell receptor beta chain was identified during a study of blood T cell repertoires in COVID-19. As for the study in general: Specimens from acute and convalescent COVID-19 originated in the United States, Italy and Spain.

The Seattle site enrolled patients during active infection and followed them longitudinally. This clone was detected only once. Original processing notes: By means of reference gene primer amplification, nucleated cell counts were estimated. Clones were sequenced by immunoSEQ multiplex PCR, and TCRdb holds only the in-frame ones, with some missing. The DNA gave D and trimming, while V, J and clone size come from that table. The profile covers roughly 300,000 clones, with approximately 90% appearing a single time and roughly 7.3% taken by the ten largest. The length of the CDR3 is 16 residues. With 7 bases clipped from V and 6 bases from J, the junction kept 12 bases outside the gene matches. Looked up from germline, CDR1 is SNHLY and CDR2 is FYNNEI.

This sequence originates from a woman aged 25 to 45 with COVID-19, enrolled during active disease. The V call is TRBV2, the J call TRBJ2-2; 9 positions agree with TRBD1. Sequenced sample: peripheral blood. CDR3 protein: CASKGTRTGVAGELFF. The CDR3 bases are TGTGCCAGCAAGGGCACCCGGACAGGGGTCGCCGGGGAGCTGTTTTTT.